The rows below give T cell receptor beta chains drawn from one sample of a study of T cell changes during pregnancy in multiple sclerosis. Data came from immunoSEQ multiplex PCR; TCRdb stores just in-frame clones and leaves some out. The sample has approximately 23,000 clones; 80% to 90% are singletons. The sequencing used CD8+ T cells from peripheral blood mononuclear cells, collected in the first trimester of pregnancy. The receptors come from a female donor with multiple sclerosis, enrolled in a pregnancy study. Both conserved end residues are part of each CDR3. Fields, in order: D gene, V gene, clone size, J gene, CDR3 protein, CDR3 DNA. D genes are given only for firm matches. Where a row states a size, it is once, few, many or the class of an expanded clone; other rows omit it.

>NA|TRBV27|NA|TRBJ1-5
CASSPNYSNQPQHF
TGTGCCAGCAGTCCTAATTATAGCAATCAGCCCCAGCATTTT
>NA|TRBV6-6|NA|TRBJ2-1
CASTTVTTSYNEQFF
TGTGCCAGCACCACAGTGACCACCTCCTACAATGAGCAGTTCTTC
>NA|TRBV6-6|NA|TRBJ1-5
CASTIPGEIYQPQHF
TGTGCCAGCACCATACCGGGAGAGATCTATCAGCCCCAGCATTTT
>TRBD2|TRBV6-6|NA|TRBJ2-2
CASRWTSGRYTGELFF
TGTGCCAGCAGATGGACTAGCGGGAGGTACACCGGGGAGCTGTTTTTT
>NA|TRBV7-9|once|TRBJ2-7
CASSLFGSLAEDEQYF
TGTGCCAGCAGCTTATTCGGCAGCTTAGCCGAGGACGAGCAGTACTTC
>NA|TRBV7-7|NA|TRBJ2-5
CASSLEVGAGETQYF
TGTGCTAGCAGCTTAGAGGTGGGAGCCGGGGAGACCCAGTACTTC
>NA|TRBV19|NA|TRBJ2-7
CASSYRESYEQYF
TGTGCCAGTAGTTACAGGGAATCCTACGAGCAGTACTTC
>NA|TRBV7-9|NA|TRBJ1-2
CASSSVTGWLRWGYTF
TGTGCCAGCAGCTCCGTCACAGGCTGGTTGAGGTGGGGCTACACCTTC
>TRBD2|TRBV19|many|TRBJ2-1
CASSPWTSGKNEQFF
TGTGCCAGTAGTCCCTGGACTAGCGGGAAGAATGAGCAGTTCTTC
>NA|TRBV9|NA|TRBJ1-1
CASIQASGQAFF
TGTGCCAGCATCCAAGCGTCAGGGCAGGCTTTCTTT
>NA|TRBV6-1|NA|TRBJ1-2
CASSEGRGAYGYTF
TGTGCCAGCAGTGAAGGGAGGGGCGCCTATGGCTACACCTTC
>NA|TRBV20-1|NA|TRBJ2-7
CSARLDREQYF
TGCAGTGCTAGATTAGACAGGGAGCAGTACTTC
>TRBD2|TRBV4-3|medium-sized|TRBJ2-7
CASSQDPGGPYEQYF
TGCGCCAGCAGCCAAGATCCGGGAGGGCCCTACGAGCAGTACTTC
>NA|TRBV30|NA|TRBJ1-2
CAWSVGQNYGYTF
TGTGCCTGGAGTGTGGGCCAGAACTATGGCTACACCTTC
>TRBD2|TRBV30|NA|TRBJ2-7
CAWSVGLAGAGEQYF
TGTGCCTGGAGTGTCGGACTAGCGGGAGCGGGCGAGCAGTACTTC
>TRBD1|TRBV29-1|NA|TRBJ2-7
CSVGDSSYEQYF
TGCAGCGTTGGGGACAGCTCCTACGAGCAGTACTTC
>NA|TRBV7-9|NA|TRBJ2-7
CASSGSGSYEQYF
TGTGCCAGCAGCGGGTCGGGATCCTACGAGCAGTACTTC
>TRBD1|TRBV6-9|NA|TRBJ1-1
CASSLGTGLLTEAFF
TGTGCCAGCAGTTTAGGGACAGGGCTCCTGACTGAAGCTTTCTTT